This T cell receptor beta chain stems from a study of cytomegalovirus exposure and HLA in healthy donors. Sequenced by immunoSEQ multiplex PCR; TCRdb stores in-frame clones only, minus some. The repertoire includes about 75,000 clones, over 80% of them detected once, and about 3% sits in the top ten. In its sample, this clone was seen once. Trimming removed 6 bases at V and 1 base at J, with 10 bases between. CDR3 size: 14 residues. Germline V CDR1 and CDR2: SGHRS, YFSETQ. The chain uses TRBV5-1 and TRBJ2-2, with D possibly being TRBD2 (5 bases). The TCR was taken from a man aged 25-45 years in good health and CMV-seronegative. Sequencing input: PBMCs. CDR3 sequence: CASMIRGNTGELFF. The DNA for the CDR3 is TGCGCCAGCATGATCCGGGGGAACACCGGGGAGCTGTTTTTT.